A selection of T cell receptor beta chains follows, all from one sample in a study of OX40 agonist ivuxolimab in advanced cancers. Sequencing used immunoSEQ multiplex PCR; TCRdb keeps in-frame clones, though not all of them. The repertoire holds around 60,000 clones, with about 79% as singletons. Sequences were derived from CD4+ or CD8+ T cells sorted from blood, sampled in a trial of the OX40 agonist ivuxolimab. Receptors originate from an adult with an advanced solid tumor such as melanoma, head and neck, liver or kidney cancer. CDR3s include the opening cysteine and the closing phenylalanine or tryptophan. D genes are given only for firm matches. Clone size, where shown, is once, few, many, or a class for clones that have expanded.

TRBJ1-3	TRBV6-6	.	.	TGTGCCAGCGCCCCGGCCAGGGCTTCGGGAAACACCATATATTTT	CASAPARASGNTIYF
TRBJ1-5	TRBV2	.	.	TGTGCCAGCAGCCTACAGTCCGAGAATCAGCCCCAGCATTTT	CASSLQSENQPQHF
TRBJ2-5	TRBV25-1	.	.	TGTGCCAGCAGTGAGTGGCAGGGAGGAGAAGAGACCCAGTACTTC	CASSEWQGGEETQYF
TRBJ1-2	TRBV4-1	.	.	TGCGCCAGCAGCCAATCCCTCCGGGAACCCGGCTACACCTTC	CASSQSLREPGYTF
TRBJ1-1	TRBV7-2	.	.	TGTGCCAGCAGCGCATCTCGGCAGGGCACTGAAGCTTTCTTT	CASSASRQGTEAFF
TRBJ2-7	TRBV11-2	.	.	TGTGCCAGCAGCTCTTCGACAGGATATGCAGACGAGCAGTACTTC	CASSSSTGYADEQYF
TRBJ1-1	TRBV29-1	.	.	TGCAGCGCCTCTGACAGGAACACTGAAGCTTTCTTT	CSASDRNTEAFF
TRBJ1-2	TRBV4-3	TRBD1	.	TGCGCCAGCAGCCGACAGGGGGCAGGGGGCTACACCTTC	CASSRQGAGGYTF
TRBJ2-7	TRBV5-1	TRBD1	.	TGCGCCAGCAGCTCACCACCGGGACAGGACTTCTCCTACGAGCAGTACTTC	CASSSPPGQDFSYEQYF
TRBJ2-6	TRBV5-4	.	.	TGCGCCAGCAGCCAAGAACAGGGAGCTGGGGCCAACGTCCTGACTTTC	CASSQEQGAGANVLTF
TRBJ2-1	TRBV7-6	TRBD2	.	TGTGCCAGCAGCCCCCGACTAGCGGGAGGTCGGTCCTACAATGAGCAGTTCTTC	CASSPRLAGGRSYNEQFF
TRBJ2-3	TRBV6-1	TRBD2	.	TGTGCCAGCAGTAAAACTAGCGGGAGGGCAGATACGCAGTATTTT	CASSKTSGRADTQYF
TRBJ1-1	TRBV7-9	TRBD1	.	TGTGCCAGCAGCTTGGGACAGTCGAACACTGAAGCTTTCTTT	CASSLGQSNTEAFF
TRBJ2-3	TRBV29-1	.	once	TGCAGCGCCGGGACAATAGGCACAGATACGCAGTATTTT	CSAGTIGTDTQYF
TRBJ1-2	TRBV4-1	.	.	TGCGCCAGCAGCCAAGATGGAGCCTTGACAGGTTCAGGTTCGGGGGGCTACACCTTC	CASSQDGALTGSGSGGYTF
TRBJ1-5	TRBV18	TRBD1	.	TGTGCCAGCTCACCTTCGACAGGGGGTAGTCAGCCCCAGCATTTT	CASSPSTGGSQPQHF
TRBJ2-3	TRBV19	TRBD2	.	TGTGCCACCTCGGGACTAAGCACAGATACGCAGTATTTT	CATSGLSTDTQYF
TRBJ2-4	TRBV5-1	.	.	TGCGCCAGCAGCGCCCTGACAGGAACCCAAAACATTCAGTACTTC	CASSALTGTQNIQYF
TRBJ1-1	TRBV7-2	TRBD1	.	TGTGCCAGCAGCTTAAATGGCAGGGGGCTCGGTGAAGCTTTCTTT	CASSLNGRGLGEAFF
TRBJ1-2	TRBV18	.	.	TGTGCCAGCTCCCCAACCTCCGAGACCGGGGGGTATGGCTACACCTTC	CASSPTSETGGYGYTF
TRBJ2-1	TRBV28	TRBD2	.	TGTGCCAGCAGTTTGGGGGCTAGCGGGAGCAATGAGCAGTTCTTC	CASSLGASGSNEQFF
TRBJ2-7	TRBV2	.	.	TGTGCCAGCAGTGAAGGTGCAGGAGGACTGACAACCTACGAGCAGTACTTC	CASSEGAGGLTTYEQYF
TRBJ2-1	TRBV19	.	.	TGTGCCAGTAAAATGGAAGGAGGATTAGTGTGGAGGGTTGATGAGCAGTTCTTC	CASKMEGGLVWRVDEQFF
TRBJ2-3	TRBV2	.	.	TGTGCCAGCAGCGTCACCCTAGCTGATACGCAGTATTTT	CASSVTLADTQYF
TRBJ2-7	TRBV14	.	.	TGTGCCAGCAGCCCTTACTACGAGCAGTACTTC	CASSPYYEQYF
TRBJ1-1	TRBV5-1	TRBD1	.	TGCGCCAGCTCGTGGGACAGTCAGAACACTGAAGCTTTCTTT	CASSWDSQNTEAFF
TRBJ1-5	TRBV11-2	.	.	TGTGCCAGCAGCCCAGGGCAGAATCAGCCCCAGCATTTT	CASSPGQNQPQHF
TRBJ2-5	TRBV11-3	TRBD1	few	TGTGCCAGCAGCATTCGCCGGGACAGGGGGCGGGAGACCCAGTACTTC	CASSIRRDRGRETQYF
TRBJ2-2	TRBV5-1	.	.	TGCGCCAGCAGCTTGGGGGAACCCACCGGGGAGCTGTTTTTT	CASSLGEPTGELFF
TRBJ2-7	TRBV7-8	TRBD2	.	TGTGCCAGCAGCCAAACTAGCGGGAGGTGGTACGAGCAGTACTTC	CASSQTSGRWYEQYF
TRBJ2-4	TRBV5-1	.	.	TGCGCCAGCAGCTTTACAACGGGGGTAGCCAAAAACATTCAGTACTTC	CASSFTTGVAKNIQYF
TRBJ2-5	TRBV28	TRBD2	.	TGTGCCAGCAGTTCCCGGACTAGCGGGAGGGAGACCCAGTACTTC	CASSSRTSGRETQYF
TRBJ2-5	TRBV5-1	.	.	TGCGCCAGCAGCTGGACCCCCGGGGAGACCCAGTACTTC	CASSWTPGETQYF
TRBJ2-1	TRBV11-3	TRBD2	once	TGTGCCAGCAGCTTAGGGATGCGGGGGGGCTCCTACAATGAGCAGTTCTTC	CASSLGMRGGSYNEQFF
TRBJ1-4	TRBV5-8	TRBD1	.	TGTGCCAGCAGCCCAAGCGGGACAGGGGGCTTTAATGAAAAACTGTTTTTT	CASSPSGTGGFNEKLFF
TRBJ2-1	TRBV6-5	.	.	TGTGCCAGCAGTCAGACAGGCGAGCAGTTCTTC	CASSQTGEQFF
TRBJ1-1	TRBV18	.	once	TGTGCCAGCTCAAAACAGGGCAAAGACACTGAAGCTTTCTTT	CASSKQGKDTEAFF